This TCR beta chain came from a study of blood T cell repertoires in COVID-19. Study context: Acute-phase and convalescent COVID-19 samples originated in the United States, Italy and Spain. Sources were T cells, B-cell-depleted T cells, or PBMCs; the material itself was cDNA or gDNA.

The CDR3 extends over 12 amino acids. With 6 bases removed from V and 6 bases from J, the gap between germline ends came to 12 bases. Germline V CDR1 and CDR2: SQVTM, ANQGSEA. In the original analysis: Reference gene primer amplification gave nucleated cell count estimates. The repertoire was sequenced with immunoSEQ multiplex PCR; TCRdb's copy has only in-frame clones and lacks some. V, J and clone size are taken as reported in that table, and D and trimming were inferred from the DNA itself. The repertoire consists of some 280,000 clones, with 70% to 90% occurring once and the leading ten covering roughly an eighth.

The chain joins TRBV29-1 to TRBJ2-1; D is ambiguous. Material for sequencing was peripheral blood. This receptor was identified in a woman in her fifties or sixties with acute or convalescent COVID-19. This chain's CDR3 is CSVERARNEQFF. CDR3 in DNA: TGCAGCGTAGAGCGAGCTCGCAATGAGCAGTTCTTC.